This T cell receptor beta chain appears in the sequencing data of a study of tumor-infiltrating lymphocytes in primary liver carcinoma. Out of unsorted whole blood came the blood RNA, and germline DNA was extracted as well. With chronic HBV infection, the patients were also treatment-naive. Making TCR beta cDNA involved roughly 0.55 ug total RNA and a constant-region primer. Sequencing libraries for TCR beta derived from three nested multiplex PCR rounds that used slightly modified ARM-PCR. A single record per CDR3 protein comes from TCRdb applying MiXCR to the multiplex PCR reads. The table has about 320,000 distinct CDR3 sequences, more than 55% seen once; the top ten hold approximately 9%. This clonotype was obtained from a man aged 40-49 years with primary liver carcinoma and hepatitis B virus infection. Sequencing was done on a sample of peripheral blood.

The CDR3 region is CASSLVGQTDTGELFF. The CDR3 DNA follows: TGCGCCAGCAGCTTGGTTGGGCAGACCGACACCGGGGAGCTGTTTTTT. The chain couples TRBV5-1 to TRBJ2-2; D not certain. The germline CDR1 and CDR2 sequences are SGHRS and YFSETQ. The CDR3 consists of 16 residues. V was pared by 0 bases and J by 3 bases, with 12 bases between.